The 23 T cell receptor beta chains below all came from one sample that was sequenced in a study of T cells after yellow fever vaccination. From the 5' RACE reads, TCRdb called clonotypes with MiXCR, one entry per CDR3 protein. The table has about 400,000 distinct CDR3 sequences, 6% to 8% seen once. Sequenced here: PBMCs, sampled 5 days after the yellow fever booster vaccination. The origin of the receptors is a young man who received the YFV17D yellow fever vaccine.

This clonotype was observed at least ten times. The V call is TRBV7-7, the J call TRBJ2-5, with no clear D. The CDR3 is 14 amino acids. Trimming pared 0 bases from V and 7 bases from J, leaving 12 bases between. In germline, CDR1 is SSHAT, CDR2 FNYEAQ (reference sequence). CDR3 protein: CASSLALAVGTQYF. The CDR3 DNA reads TGTGCCAGCAGCTTAGCACTGGCGGTGGGGACCCAGTACTTC.

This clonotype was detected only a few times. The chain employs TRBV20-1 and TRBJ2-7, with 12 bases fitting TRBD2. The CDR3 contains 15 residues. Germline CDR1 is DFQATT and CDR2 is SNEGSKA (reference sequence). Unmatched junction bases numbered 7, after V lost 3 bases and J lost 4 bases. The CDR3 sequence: CSARETSGSLYEQYF. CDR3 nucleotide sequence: TGCAGTGCTAGGGAGACTAGCGGGAGCCTGTACGAGCAGTACTTC.

CDR3 DNA: TGCAGTGCTTCCCCCGGACTAGCGGGAACTGAGCAGTTCTTC. Protein sequence: CSASPGLAGTEQFF. The V and J genes are TRBV20-1 and TRBJ2-1, with 12 bases fitting TRBD2. Trimming cost V 5 bases and J 9 bases; bases outside gene matches: 8. The CDR3 contains 14 residues. Germline V gives CDR1 DFQATT, CDR2 SNEGSKA (reference sequence).

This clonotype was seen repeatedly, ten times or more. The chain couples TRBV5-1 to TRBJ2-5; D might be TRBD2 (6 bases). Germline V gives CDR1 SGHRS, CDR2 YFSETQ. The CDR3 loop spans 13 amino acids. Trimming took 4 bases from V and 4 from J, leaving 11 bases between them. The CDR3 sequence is CASSVGGRETQYF. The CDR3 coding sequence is TGCGCCAGCAGCGTTGGAGGGCGAGAGACCCAGTACTTC.

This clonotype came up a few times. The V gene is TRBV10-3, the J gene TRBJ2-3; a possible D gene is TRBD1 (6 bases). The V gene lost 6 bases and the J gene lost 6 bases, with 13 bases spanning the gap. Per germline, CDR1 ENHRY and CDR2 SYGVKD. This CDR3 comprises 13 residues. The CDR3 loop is CAISSTGRDTQYF. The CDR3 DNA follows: TGTGCCATCAGCAGTACAGGGCGTGATACGCAGTATTTT.

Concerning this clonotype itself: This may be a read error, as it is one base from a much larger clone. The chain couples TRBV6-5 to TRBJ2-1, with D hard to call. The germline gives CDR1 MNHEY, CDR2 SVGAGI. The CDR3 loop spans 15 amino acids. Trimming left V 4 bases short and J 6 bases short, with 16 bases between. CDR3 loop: CASSSSLSPFNEQFF. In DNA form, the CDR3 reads TGTGCCAGCAGTTCCAGTTTGTCCCCTTTCAATGAGCAGTTCTTC.

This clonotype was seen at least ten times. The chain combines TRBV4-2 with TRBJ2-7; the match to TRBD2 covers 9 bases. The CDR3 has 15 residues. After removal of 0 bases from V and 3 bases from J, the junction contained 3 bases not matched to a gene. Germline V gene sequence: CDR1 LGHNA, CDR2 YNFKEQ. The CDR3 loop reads CASSQDLAGHYEQYF. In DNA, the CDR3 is TGTGCCAGCAGCCAAGACCTAGCGGGACACTACGAGCAGTACTTC.

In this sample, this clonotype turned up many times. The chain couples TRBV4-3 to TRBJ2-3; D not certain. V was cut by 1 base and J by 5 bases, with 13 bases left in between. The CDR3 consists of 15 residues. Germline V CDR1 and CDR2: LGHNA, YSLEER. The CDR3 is CASSQGSMKGDTQYF. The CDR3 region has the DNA TGCGCCAGCAGCCAAGGTTCCATGAAGGGAGATACGCAGTATTTT.

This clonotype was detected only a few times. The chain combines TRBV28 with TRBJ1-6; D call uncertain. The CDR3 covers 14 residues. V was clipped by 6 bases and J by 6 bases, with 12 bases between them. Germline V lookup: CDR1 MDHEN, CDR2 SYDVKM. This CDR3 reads CASSPHEANSPLHF. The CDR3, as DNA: TGTGCCAGCAGCCCCCACGAGGCTAATTCACCCCTCCACTTT.

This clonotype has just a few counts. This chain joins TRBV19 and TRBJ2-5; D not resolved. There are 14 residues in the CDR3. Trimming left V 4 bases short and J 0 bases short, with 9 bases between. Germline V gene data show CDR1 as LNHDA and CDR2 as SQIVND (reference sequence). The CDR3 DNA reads TGTGCCAGTAGTAAAAAGTTTTACCAAGAGACCCAGTACTTC. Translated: CASSKKFYQETQYF.

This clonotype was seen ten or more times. The CDR3 DNA reads TGTGCCAGCAGCAGCATACAGAACACCGGGGAGCTGTTTTTT. The encoded protein is CASSSIQNTGELFF. V is TRBV5-5 and J is TRBJ2-2; no reliable D call. V shed 4 bases and J shed 1 base, with 8 bases lying between them. The germline V gene encodes CDR1 SGHKS and CDR2 YYEKEE (reference sequence). There are 14 residues in the CDR3.

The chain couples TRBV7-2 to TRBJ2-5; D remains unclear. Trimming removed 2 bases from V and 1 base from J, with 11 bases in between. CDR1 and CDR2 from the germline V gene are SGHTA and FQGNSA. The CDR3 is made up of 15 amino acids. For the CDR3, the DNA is TGTGCCAGCAGCTTAACGAGGCCCCCCCAAGAGACCCAGTACTTC. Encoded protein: CASSLTRPPQETQYF.

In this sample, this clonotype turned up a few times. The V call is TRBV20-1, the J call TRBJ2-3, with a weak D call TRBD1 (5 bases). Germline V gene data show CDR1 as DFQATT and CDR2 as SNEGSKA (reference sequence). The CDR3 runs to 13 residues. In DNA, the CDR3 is TGCAGCACTGGGGCGTATAGCACAGATACGCAGTATTTT. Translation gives CSTGAYSTDTQYF.

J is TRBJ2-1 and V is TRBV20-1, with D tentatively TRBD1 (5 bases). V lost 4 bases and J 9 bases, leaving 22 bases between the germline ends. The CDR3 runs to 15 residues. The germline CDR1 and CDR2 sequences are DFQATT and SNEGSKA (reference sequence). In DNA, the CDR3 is TGCAGTGCTAACCCAGCAGGGATGCCCCTGGGTGAGCAGTTCTTC. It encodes CSANPAGMPLGEQFF.

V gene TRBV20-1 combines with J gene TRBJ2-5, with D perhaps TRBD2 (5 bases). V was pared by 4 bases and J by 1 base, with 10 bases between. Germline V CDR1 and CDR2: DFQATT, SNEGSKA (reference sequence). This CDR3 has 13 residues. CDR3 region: CSAKDGLQETQYF. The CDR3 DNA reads TGCAGTGCTAAGGACGGACTCCAAGAGACCCAGTACTTC.

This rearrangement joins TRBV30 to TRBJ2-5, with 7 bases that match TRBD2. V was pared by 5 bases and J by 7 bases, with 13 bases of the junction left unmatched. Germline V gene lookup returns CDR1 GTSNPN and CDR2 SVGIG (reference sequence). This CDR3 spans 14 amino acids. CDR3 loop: CAWSSSGAPRTQYF. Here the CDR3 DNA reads TGTGCCTGGTCTTCTAGCGGAGCTCCCAGGACCCAGTACTTC.

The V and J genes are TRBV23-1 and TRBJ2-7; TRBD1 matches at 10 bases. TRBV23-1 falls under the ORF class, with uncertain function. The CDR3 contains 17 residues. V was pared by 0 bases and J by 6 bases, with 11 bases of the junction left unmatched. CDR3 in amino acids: CASSQSCPGQGTPEQYF. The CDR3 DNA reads TGCGCCAGCAGTCAATCGTGCCCGGGACAGGGGACCCCCGAGCAGTACTTC.

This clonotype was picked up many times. CDR3 region: CASSLGEYNEQFF. The CDR3 nucleotides read TGTGCCAGCAGCTTGGGGGAGTACAATGAGCAGTTCTTC. This rearrangement joins TRBV7-3 to TRBJ2-1; D may be TRBD1 or TRBD2 (5 bases each). Trimming took off 3 bases at V and 4 bases at J, with 7 bases between the two ends. This CDR3 spans 13 amino acids. Germline V gene lookup returns CDR1 SGHTA and CDR2 FQGTGA.

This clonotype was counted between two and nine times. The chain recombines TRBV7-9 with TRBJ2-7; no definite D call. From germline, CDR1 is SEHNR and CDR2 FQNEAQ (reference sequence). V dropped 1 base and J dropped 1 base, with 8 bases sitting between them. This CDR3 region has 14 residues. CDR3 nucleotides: TGTGCCAGCAGCTTAGTCGGAGAGTCCTACGAGCAGTACTTC. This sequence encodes CASSLVGESYEQYF.

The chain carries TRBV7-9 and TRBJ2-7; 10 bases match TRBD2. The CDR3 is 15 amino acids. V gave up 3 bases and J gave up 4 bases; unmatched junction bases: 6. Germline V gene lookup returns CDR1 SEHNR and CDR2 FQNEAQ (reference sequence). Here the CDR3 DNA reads TGTGCCAGCAGCTTCGTCCTAGCGGGAGAATACGAGCAGTACTTC. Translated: CASSFVLAGEYEQYF.

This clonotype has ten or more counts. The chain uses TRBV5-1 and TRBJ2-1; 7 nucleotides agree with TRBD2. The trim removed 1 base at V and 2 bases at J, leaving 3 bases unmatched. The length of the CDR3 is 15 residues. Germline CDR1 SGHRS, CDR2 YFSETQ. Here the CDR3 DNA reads TGCGCCAGCAGCTTGACAGCGGGACCCTACAATGAGCAGTTCTTC. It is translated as CASSLTAGPYNEQFF. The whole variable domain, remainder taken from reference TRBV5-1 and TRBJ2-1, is KAGVTQTPRYLIKTRGQQVTLSCSPISGHRSVSWYQQTPGQGLQFLFEYFSETQRNKGNFPGRFSGRQFSNSRSEMNVSTLELGDSALYLCASSLTAGPYNEQFFGPGTRLTVL.

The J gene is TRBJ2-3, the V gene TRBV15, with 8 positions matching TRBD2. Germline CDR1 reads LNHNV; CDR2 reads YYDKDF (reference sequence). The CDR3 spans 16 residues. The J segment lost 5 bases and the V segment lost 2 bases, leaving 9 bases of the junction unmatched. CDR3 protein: CATSRLAGPSQDTQYF. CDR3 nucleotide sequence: TGTGCCACCAGCAGACTAGCGGGCCCCTCACAAGATACGCAGTATTTT.

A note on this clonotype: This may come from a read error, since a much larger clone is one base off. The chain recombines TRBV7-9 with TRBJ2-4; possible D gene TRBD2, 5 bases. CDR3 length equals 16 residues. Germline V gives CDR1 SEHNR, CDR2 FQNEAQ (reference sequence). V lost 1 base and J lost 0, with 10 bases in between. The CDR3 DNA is TGTGCCAGCAGCTTAGAGTGGGAGTCAGCCAAAAACATTCAGTACTTC. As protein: CASSLEWESAKNIQYF.